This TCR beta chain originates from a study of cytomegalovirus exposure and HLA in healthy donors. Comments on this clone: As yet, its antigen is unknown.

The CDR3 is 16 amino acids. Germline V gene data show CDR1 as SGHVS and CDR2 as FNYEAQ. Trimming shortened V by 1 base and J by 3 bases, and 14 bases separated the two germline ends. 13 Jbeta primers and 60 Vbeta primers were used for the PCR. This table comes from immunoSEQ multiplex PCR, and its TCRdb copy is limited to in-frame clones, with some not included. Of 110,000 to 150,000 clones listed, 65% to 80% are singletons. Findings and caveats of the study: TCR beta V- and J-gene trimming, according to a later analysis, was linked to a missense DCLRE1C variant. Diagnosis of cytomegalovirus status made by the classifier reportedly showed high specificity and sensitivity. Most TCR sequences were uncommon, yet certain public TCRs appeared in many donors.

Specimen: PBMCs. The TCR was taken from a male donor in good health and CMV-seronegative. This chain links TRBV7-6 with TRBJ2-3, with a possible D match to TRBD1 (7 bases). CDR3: CASSLVAGGRTDTQYF. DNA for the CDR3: TGTGCCAGCAGCTTAGTCGCAGGGGGGAGAACAGATACGCAGTATTTT. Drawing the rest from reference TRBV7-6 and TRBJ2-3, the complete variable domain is GAGVSQSPRYKVTKRGQDVALRCDPISGHVSLYWYRQALGQGPEFLTYFNYEAQQDKSGLPNDRFSAERPEGSISTLTIQRTEQRDSAMYRCASSLVAGGRTDTQYFGPGTRLTVL.